This is a list of T cell receptor beta chains from one sample in a study of T-cell memory formation after mild COVID-19. MiXCR, run by TCRdb on the 5' RACE reads, gives a single entry per CDR3 protein. The top ten hold about 21% of the sample, which has nearly 350,000 distinct CDR3 sequences, 10% to 15% seen once. Sequences were obtained from PBMCs or a T cell subset sorted from them (not recorded which). These receptors came from a man between 18 and 29 years old who had mild COVID-19 (a few samples of this study predate the infection). Cell type and time point are not known. The CDR3 runs from the conserved cysteine through the conserved F or W. Each record gives: CDR3 DNA, CDR3 protein, V gene, D gene, clone size, J gene. The D gene is left open where the match is weak. A row's size may be missing; if present it is once, few, many or a size class.

DNA: TGTGCCAGCAGCCCCCGGGACACAGAGCAGTACTTC
CDR3: CASSPRDTEQYF
V: TRBV7-9
D: -
size: few
J: TRBJ2-7

DNA: TGTGCCAGCAGCGTACTGGGGACTAGTTCATACAATGAGCAGTTCTTC
CDR3: CASSVLGTSSYNEQFF
V: TRBV9
D: TRBD2
size: few
J: TRBJ2-1

DNA: TGCGCCAGCAGCCAGGGGGCTCGAGAGACCCAGTACTTC
CDR3: CASSQGARETQYF
V: TRBV4-1
D: -
size: -
J: TRBJ2-5

DNA: TGTGCCAGCAGTTTCTTGGGTTTCGGCAATCAGCCCCAGCATTTT
CDR3: CASSFLGFGNQPQHF
V: TRBV27
D: -
size: -
J: TRBJ1-5

DNA: TGTGCCAGCAGCCACCGCCGTGATGGAAACACCATATATTTT
CDR3: CASSHRRDGNTIYF
V: TRBV7-2
D: -
size: few
J: TRBJ1-3

DNA: TGTGCCAGTATTCGACGGGCAGGCAGTACCGACACTGAAGCTTTCTTT
CDR3: CASIRRAGSTDTEAFF
V: TRBV19
D: -
size: -
J: TRBJ1-1

DNA: TGCGCCAGCAGCCGAGGACTAGCGGGGGTCCGGGACAATGAGCAGTTCTTC
CDR3: CASSRGLAGVRDNEQFF
V: TRBV4-1
D: TRBD2
size: few
J: TRBJ2-1

DNA: TGTGCCAGCAGCCCCAACGACAGGGCAGATGGCTACACCTTC
CDR3: CASSPNDRADGYTF
V: TRBV7-9
D: TRBD1
size: -
J: TRBJ1-2

DNA: TGCAGTGCTATGGGACTAGTCGGCACCGGGGAGCTGTTTTTT
CDR3: CSAMGLVGTGELFF
V: TRBV20-1
D: TRBD2
size: once
J: TRBJ2-2

DNA: TGTGCCAGCAGCTTAACGCTCGGTTCTCCAGCTTTCTTT
CDR3: CASSLTLGSPAFF
V: TRBV7-3
D: -
size: few
J: TRBJ1-1

DNA: TGTGCCAGCAGCCAATCCGACGTTGATGAAAAACTGTTTTTT
CDR3: CASSQSDVDEKLFF
V: TRBV27
D: -
size: few
J: TRBJ1-4

DNA: TGTGCCAGCCGACGGACTAGCGGGCTCACGTACAATGAGCAGTTCTTC
CDR3: CASRRTSGLTYNEQFF
V: TRBV11-2
D: TRBD2
size: -
J: TRBJ2-1

DNA: TGTGCCAGCAGTGAATATGGGGGTGGGTCGGCCGGGGAGCTGTTTTTT
CDR3: CASSEYGGGSAGELFF
V: TRBV12-3/TRBV12-4
D: -
size: -
J: TRBJ2-2

DNA: TGCGCCAGCAGCGCCGACAGGGCCAACTATGGCTACACCTTC
CDR3: CASSADRANYGYTF
V: TRBV5-1
D: TRBD1
size: -
J: TRBJ1-2

DNA: TGTGCCAGCGGGCGACTAGCGGACCTCTGGGAGCAGTACTTC
CDR3: CASGRLADLWEQYF
V: TRBV6-5
D: TRBD2
size: few
J: TRBJ2-7

DNA: TGTGCCAGCAGCCGGGTCTTCATCACAGATACGCAGTATTTT
CDR3: CASSRVFITDTQYF
V: TRBV6-2/TRBV6-3
D: -
size: -
J: TRBJ2-3

DNA: TGCAGTGCTAGCCTCGGGACAGCTGAAGCTTTCTTT
CDR3: CSASLGTAEAFF
V: TRBV20-1
D: TRBD1
size: few
J: TRBJ1-1

DNA: TGTGCCAGCAGCCAAGACGGTATGTTCCAGGAAAAACTGTTTTTT
CDR3: CASSQDGMFQEKLFF
V: TRBV3-1
D: -
size: -
J: TRBJ1-4

DNA: TGTGCCAGCGATGCGTCGGGGAACACTGAAGCTTTCTTT
CDR3: CASDASGNTEAFF
V: TRBV11-2
D: -
size: -
J: TRBJ1-1

DNA: TGTGCCAGCACCAATCTTGGAGGGCTCGGCTACACCTTC
CDR3: CASTNLGGLGYTF
V: TRBV25-1
D: -
size: -
J: TRBJ1-2

DNA: TGTGCCAGCAGCTCCCTATTAGTTGATGGCTACACCTTC
CDR3: CASSSLLVDGYTF
V: TRBV5-5
D: -
size: -
J: TRBJ1-2

DNA: TGTGCCAGCAGCTACGGGACAGTGAGCTCTGGAAACACCATATATTTT
CDR3: CASSYGTVSSGNTIYF
V: TRBV7-9
D: TRBD1
size: -
J: TRBJ1-3

DNA: TGTGCCAGCAGCTTAGTAAGGGGGGATGAGCAGTTCTTC
CDR3: CASSLVRGDEQFF
V: TRBV7-2
D: -
size: many
J: TRBJ2-1

DNA: TGTGCCAGCAGCCCCCACCCCTACACAGATACGCAGTATTTT
CDR3: CASSPHPYTDTQYF
V: TRBV14
D: -
size: -
J: TRBJ2-3

DNA: TGTGCCATCACCGCGAATGGGGTAGATAGCACAGATACGCAGTATTTT
CDR3: CAITANGVDSTDTQYF
V: TRBV10-3
D: -
size: few
J: TRBJ2-3

DNA: TGTGCCAGCAAGCTGGATATGAGGAGCACTGAAGCTTTCTTT
CDR3: CASKLDMRSTEAFF
V: TRBV2
D: -
size: -
J: TRBJ1-1

DNA: TGTGCCATCAGTGTAACCACAGAGAACACCGGGGAGCTGTTTTTT
CDR3: CAISVTTENTGELFF
V: TRBV10-3
D: -
size: many
J: TRBJ2-2

DNA: TGCAGTGCTAGAGATAATTCGGCTAGCGGGGATCAGTTCTTC
CDR3: CSARDNSASGDQFF
V: TRBV20-1
D: TRBD2
size: few
J: TRBJ2-1

DNA: TGTGCCAGCAGCTTAGGGAGCTGGGCCGAGGGCACTGAAGCTTTCTTT
CDR3: CASSLGSWAEGTEAFF
V: TRBV11-1
D: -
size: few
J: TRBJ1-1

DNA: TGCAGCGTTGAGTCCCTAAATGGAAACACCATATATTTT
CDR3: CSVESLNGNTIYF
V: TRBV29-1
D: -
size: -
J: TRBJ1-3

DNA: TGTGCCAGCAGCTTTTGGCGGGGGACAGATACGCAGTATTTT
CDR3: CASSFWRGTDTQYF
V: TRBV7-9
D: TRBD2
size: -
J: TRBJ2-3

DNA: TGTGCCAGCAGTCTCGGACTGGTTAGCACAGATACGCAGTATTTT
CDR3: CASSLGLVSTDTQYF
V: TRBV2
D: -
size: few
J: TRBJ2-3

DNA: TGCGCCAGCAGCCAGGGGACTTCGCCGGGGGGGCACGAGACCCAGTACTTC
CDR3: CASSQGTSPGGHETQYF
V: TRBV4-1
D: TRBD2
size: -
J: TRBJ2-5

DNA: TGTGCCAGCAGCATCTCCGGGGGGCATCCCGATAGGGGTAGGGGCACAGATACGCAGTATTTT
CDR3: CASSISGGHPDRGRGTDTQYF
V: TRBV9
D: -
size: few
J: TRBJ2-3

DNA: TGTGCCTGGAAGGGCCGGGACCTTTATGGCTACACCTTC
CDR3: CAWKGRDLYGYTF
V: TRBV30
D: -
size: -
J: TRBJ1-2

DNA: TGTGCCAGCAGTTACGGCCGGGACTTCACAGATACGCAGTATTTT
CDR3: CASSYGRDFTDTQYF
V: TRBV6-6
D: -
size: once
J: TRBJ2-3

DNA: TGTGCCAGCAGTTTTTTCTCTACGAGCGGGGGAGAGACCCAGTACTTC
CDR3: CASSFFSTSGGETQYF
V: TRBV12-3/TRBV12-4
D: TRBD2
size: -
J: TRBJ2-5

DNA: TGTGCCAGCAGCCGAAGTAAGGCAGATACGCAGTATTTT
CDR3: CASSRSKADTQYF
V: TRBV7-2
D: -
size: few
J: TRBJ2-3

DNA: TGTGCCAGCTCACCAACCAGCGGACAGTACGAGCAGTACTTC
CDR3: CASSPTSGQYEQYF
V: TRBV18
D: -
size: -
J: TRBJ2-7

DNA: TGTGCCAGCATTGCGGGACTAGCGGGGGAACCCCAAGAGACCCAGTACTTC
CDR3: CASIAGLAGEPQETQYF
V: TRBV2
D: TRBD2
size: few
J: TRBJ2-5

DNA: TGCAGTGCTAGAGATCCCTTCCGGGGATGGACTGAAGCTTTCTTT
CDR3: CSARDPFRGWTEAFF
V: TRBV20-1
D: -
size: -
J: TRBJ1-1

DNA: TGTGCCAGCAGCTTGTGGTCAGCGAACACTGAAGCTTTCTTT
CDR3: CASSLWSANTEAFF
V: TRBV5-6
D: -
size: -
J: TRBJ1-1

DNA: TGTGCCAGCAGGAGTCTCAGGGGGCGATCAAACACTGAAGCTTTCTTT
CDR3: CASRSLRGRSNTEAFF
V: TRBV2
D: TRBD1
size: -
J: TRBJ1-1

DNA: TGCGCCAGCAGCTTGACAGGGGAGGGAACTCTCGTGCAGTACTTC
CDR3: CASSLTGEGTLVQYF
V: TRBV5-1
D: -
size: few
J: TRBJ2-7

DNA: TGTGCCAGCGGACTTGGCCCTGAGCAGTTCTTC
CDR3: CASGLGPEQFF
V: TRBV6-2/TRBV6-3
D: -
size: -
J: TRBJ2-1

DNA: TGTGCCAGCAGTTCAATTCTACTAGCGGGGACCTCGAACACCGGGGAGCTGTTTTTT
CDR3: CASSSILLAGTSNTGELFF
V: TRBV12-3/TRBV12-4
D: TRBD2
size: -
J: TRBJ2-2

DNA: TGTGCCAGCAGTTCAGTTGGGAACAGCCACGAAGCTTTCTTT
CDR3: CASSSVGNSHEAFF
V: TRBV12-3/TRBV12-4
D: -
size: -
J: TRBJ1-1

DNA: TGCGCCAGCAGCTTGGCCGGGACAGGGGGCGACGAGCAGTACTTC
CDR3: CASSLAGTGGDEQYF
V: TRBV5-1
D: TRBD1
size: -
J: TRBJ2-7

DNA: TGTGCCAGCAGCCACACCACAGATACGCAGTATTTT
CDR3: CASSHTTDTQYF
V: TRBV12-3/TRBV12-4
D: -
size: many
J: TRBJ2-3

DNA: TGTGCCACCAGCAGAACTCCGACAGCTAGCGACGAGCAGTACTTC
CDR3: CATSRTPTASDEQYF
V: TRBV15
D: -
size: -
J: TRBJ2-7

DNA: TGTGCCAGCAGCCAGTCGACAGGGGATGGCTACACCTTC
CDR3: CASSQSTGDGYTF
V: TRBV7-3
D: TRBD1
size: -
J: TRBJ1-2

DNA: TGTGCCACCAGTGATGGGGGGACAGGGCATAATGAGCAGTTCTTC
CDR3: CATSDGGTGHNEQFF
V: TRBV24-1
D: TRBD1
size: -
J: TRBJ2-1

DNA: TGCGCCAGCAGCTTGAGTGGGGGGCCCCGGTACAATGAGCAGTTCTTC
CDR3: CASSLSGGPRYNEQFF
V: TRBV5-1
D: -
size: few
J: TRBJ2-1